These 25 T cell receptor beta chains originate from one sample sequenced in a study of blood T cells in healthy people across ages. A J-beta primer mix and a sample-barcoded 5' primer were used in a second PCR of roughly 6 to 11 cycles. MiXCR was run by TCRdb on the 5' RACE reads, yielding one entry per CDR3 protein. This table has some 1.4 million distinct CDR3 sequences, 40% to 50% appearing once. Sequencing was performed on blood. These receptors all stem from a woman under 30 in good health.

This clonotype appeared a few times. The V call is TRBV4-1, the J call TRBJ1-5, with unresolved D. Trimming left V 0 bases short and J 11 bases short, with 14 bases between. In germline, CDR1 is MGHRA, CDR2 YSYEKL. This CDR3 spans 14 amino acids. The CDR3 region is CASSQDRKGSAQHF. CDR3 bases: TGCGCCAGCAGCCAAGATAGGAAGGGTTCTGCCCAGCATTTT.

A note on this clonotype: Relative to the germline gene, one junction end is altered; a read error may explain this. The genes are TRBV20-1 and TRBJ2-7, with 8 bases fitting TRBD2. The germline V gene encodes CDR1 DFQATT and CDR2 SNEGSKA (reference sequence). The CDR3 has 14 amino acids. In nucleotides, the CDR3 is TGCAGTGCTAGTAGCGGGACCAGCTCCTACGAGCGGTACTTC. This encodes CSASSGTSSYERYF.

The V and J genes are TRBV29-1 and TRBJ1-4; D gene unclear. The germline V and J ends were trimmed by 4 bases and 1 base, with 7 bases remaining between them. This CDR3 has 13 amino acids. Germline assignment: CDR1 SQVTM and CDR2 ANQGSEA. The CDR3 here is CSVGGRTNEKLFF. In DNA, the CDR3 is TGCAGCGTTGGAGGAAGAACTAATGAAAAACTGTTTTTT.

Worth noting for this clonotype: In this CDR3 the conserved last residue, phenylalanine or tryptophan, is missing, so a read error is likely. The chain has TRBV6-2 or TRBV6-3 and TRBJ1-5; D is unclear. CDR1 MNHEY and CDR2 SVGEGT come from the germline V gene. V was shortened by 0 bases and J by 0 bases, with 9 bases between the two germline ends. The CDR3 has 16 residues. The CDR3 sequence: CASSYSMKNSNQPQHL. The CDR3 DNA reads TGTGCCAGCAGTTACTCCATGAAAAATAGCAATCAGCCCCAGCATCTT.

The rearrangement joins TRBV25-1 to TRBJ1-2; possible D gene TRBD1, 5 bases. The CDR3 covers 15 residues. The V gene lost 10 bases and the J gene lost 5 bases, with 23 bases spanning the gap. Per the germline V gene, CDR1 is MGHDK and CDR2 is SYGVNS. The CDR3 DNA follows: TGTGCCACCAGCCGACAGAACCGGGACCCATATGGCTACACCTTC. It codes for CATSRQNRDPYGYTF.

CDR3 nucleotide sequence: TGTGCCAGCAGTAACGGACCCTTTTTCGACGAGCAGTACTTC. It encodes CASSNGPFFDEQYF. The rearrangement joins TRBV3-1 to TRBJ2-7; D is uncertain. The CDR3 totals 14 residues. From germline, CDR1 is LGHDT and CDR2 YNNKEL (reference sequence). The V gene lost 6 bases and the J gene lost 5 bases, with 17 bases spanning the gap.

The chain joins TRBV5-1 to TRBJ1-2, with 7 nucleotides matching TRBD1. CDR1 SGHRS and CDR2 YFSETQ come from the germline V gene. The length of the CDR3 is 14 residues. J gave up 6 bases and V 0 bases, and 5 bases lay outside the gene matches. The CDR3 DNA follows: TGCGCCAGCAGCTTGGCGGCAGGGGGAAATGGCTACACCTTC. This codes for CASSLAAGGNGYTF.

The rearrangement links TRBV10-1 to TRBJ2-2; TRBD1 matches 7 bases. Germline-derived CDR1 and CDR2 are WNHNN and SYGVQD (reference sequence). The ends lost 3 bases at V and 1 base at J; junction bases unmatched: 5. The CDR3 sequence is 16 residues long. CDR3 nucleotide sequence: TGCGCCAGCAGTGATGACAGGGTGGGGAACACCGGGGAGCTGTTTTTT. Translated: CASSDDRVGNTGELFF.

Of note for this clonotype: Relative to the germline gene, one junction end is altered; a read error may explain this. The V and J genes are TRBV29-1 and TRBJ1-1; D call uncertain. CDR3 length: 13 amino acids. Germline V lookup: CDR1 SQVTM, CDR2 ANQGSEA. The CDR3 nucleotides are TGCAGCGTAGAGCGATCCATGAACACTGGAGCTTTCTTT. This sequence encodes CSVERSMNTGAFF.

The table lists this clonotype with a few counts. This chain joins TRBV12-3 or TRBV12-4 and TRBJ2-3, with D perhaps being TRBD1 or TRBD2 (5 bases each). This CDR3 has 15 amino acids. Trimming shortened V by 5 bases and J by 0 bases, and 12 bases separated the two germline ends. The CDR3 sequence is CASSSRGHSTDTQYF. CDR3 coding DNA: TGTGCCAGCAGTAGTCGGGGCCATAGCACAGATACGCAGTATTTT.

This clonotype was counted only a few times. This sequence joins TRBV20-1 and TRBJ1-6, with D unclear. The CDR3 has 15 amino acids. Looked up from germline, CDR1 is DFQATT and CDR2 is SNEGSKA (reference sequence). Trimming took off 0 bases at V and 7 bases at J, with 13 bases between the two ends. CDR3 region: CSARDTLKVNSPLHF. The CDR3 DNA reads as TGCAGTGCTAGAGATACTTTGAAGGTGAATTCACCCCTCCACTTT.

Notes on this clonotype: One end of the junction is discordant with germline, which a read error may explain. This chain links TRBV30 with TRBJ2-1, with 12 bases lining up with TRBD2. The CDR3 length is 16 residues. Germline CDR1 GTSNPN, CDR2 SVGIG (reference sequence). CDR3 loop: CAWSGGLAGSYNKQFF. CDR3 DNA sequence: TGTGCCTGGAGCGGGGGACTAGCGGGCTCCTACAATAAGCAGTTCTTC. Based on the CDR3 plus reference TRBV30 and TRBJ2-1, the full variable domain is SQTIHQWPATLVQPVGSPLSLECTVEGTSNPNLYWYRQAAGRGLQLLFYSVGIGQISSEVPQNLSASRPQDRQFILSSKKLLLSDSGFYLCAWSGGLAGSYNKQFFGPGTRLTVL.

This rearrangement joins TRBV27 to TRBJ2-5; possible D gene TRBD1, 5 bases. The CDR3 covers 13 residues. Between the trimmed V and J ends, which lost 3 bases and 11 bases, there was a span of 16 bases. Germline V gene sequence: CDR1 MNHEY, CDR2 SMNVEV (reference sequence). The CDR3 DNA reads TGTGCCAGCAGTTTGAGTCAGGGCAATGAGCAGTACTTC. Encoded protein: CASSLSQGNEQYF.

This clonotype came up a few times. This chain links TRBV11-2 with TRBJ1-2; D is unclear. Germline V gene data show CDR1 as SGHAT and CDR2 as FQNNGV. The CDR3 has 15 residues. With 5 bases removed from V and 0 bases from J, the gap between germline ends came to 13 bases. Written as DNA, the CDR3 is TGTGCCAGCAGCGTAAACCCGAACCCTAACTATGGCTACACCTTC. This gives the protein CASSVNPNPNYGYTF.

V is TRBV5-6 and J is TRBJ2-1; 7 bases match TRBD2. The CDR3 is 16 residues long. V lost 0 bases, J lost 5 bases, and 8 bases stayed unmatched. The germline gives CDR1 SGHDT, CDR2 YYEEEE. The DNA of the CDR3 is TGTGCCAGCAGCTTGGAACTAGCGCTCAGGGACAATGAGCAGTTCTTC. Its translation: CASSLELALRDNEQFF.

This clonotype was seen more than once but under ten times. J is TRBJ2-5 and V is TRBV20-1, with D possibly matching TRBD2 (7 bases). This CDR3 spans 14 amino acids. CDR1 is DFQATT, CDR2 SNEGSKA, per germline (reference sequence). Trimming shortened V by 6 bases and J by 2 bases, and 16 bases separated the two germline ends. This chain's CDR3 is CSARGAEGQETQYF. CDR3 DNA sequence: TGCAGTGCACGGGGGGCAGAAGGTCAAGAGACCCAGTACTTC.

The DNA of the CDR3 is TGTGCCAGCAGTATGGGACAGGGGCTTGAAGCTTTCTTT. As protein: CASSMGQGLEAFF. This chain links TRBV12-3 or TRBV12-4 with TRBJ1-1; 10 positions match TRBD1. CDR3 length equals 13 residues. Unmatched junction bases numbered 4, after V lost 5 bases and J lost 7 bases.

The chain combines TRBV6-1 with TRBJ2-4; D is possibly TRBD1 (6 bases). The ends were cut back, 6 bases at V and 3 bases at J, with 12 bases in the middle. This CDR3 is built from 14 residues. CDR1 MNHNS and CDR2 SASEGT come from the germline V gene. This CDR3 reads CASRLQGVKNIQYF. In nucleotides, the CDR3 is TGTGCCAGCAGGCTACAGGGAGTCAAAAACATTCAGTACTTC.

V and J are TRBV4-2 and TRBJ2-7; 7 positions match TRBD1. V gave up 1 base and J gave up 0 bases; unmatched junction bases: 3. The CDR3 sequence is 15 residues long. Germline CDR1 reads LGHNA; CDR2 reads YNFKEQ. CDR3 sequence: CASSQGGTDSYEQYF. In nucleotides, the CDR3 is TGTGCCAGCAGCCAAGGAGGGACAGACTCCTACGAGCAGTACTTC.

This clonotype was detected only a few times. This chain connects TRBV7-6 to TRBJ2-1; D uncertain. The DNA matches TRBJ2-7 better at its end, which makes the J call doubtful. The length of the CDR3 is 14 residues. Germline CDR1 and CDR2: SGHVS and FNYEAQ. CDR3 nucleotides: TGTGCCAGCAGCAGCCGCAGAGCCTACAATGAGCAGTACTTC. Its protein is CASSSRRAYNEQYF.

This clonotype was counted between two and nine times. This rearrangement joins TRBV20-1 to TRBJ2-1; 11 positions agree with TRBD2. CDR1 is DFQATT, CDR2 SNEGSKA, per germline (reference sequence). The CDR3 runs 13 residues. CDR3 in DNA: TGCAGCGGAACTAGCGGGAGTAACAATGAGCAGTTCTTC. Translated, it gives CSGTSGSNNEQFF.

Only a few counts were recorded for this clonotype. The chain links TRBV6-5 to TRBJ2-3, with TRBD2 as a possible D gene (6 bases). The CDR3 is 15 amino acids. Germline loops: CDR1 MNHEY, CDR2 SVGAGI. Trimming left V 2 bases short and J 1 base short, with 10 bases between. The CDR3 is CASSYPGGGTDTQYF. CDR3 in DNA: TGTGCCAGCAGTTACCCCGGGGGTGGCACAGATACGCAGTATTTT.

A few counts support this clonotype. This chain connects TRBV4-1 to TRBJ2-7; D is unclear. The germline V and J ends were trimmed by 0 bases and 2 bases, with 8 bases remaining between them. Germline CDR1 and CDR2: MGHRA and YSYEKL. The CDR3 has 14 residues. The CDR3 loop is CASSQEPATYEQYF. As DNA, the CDR3 is TGCGCCAGCAGCCAAGAACCGGCTACCTACGAGCAGTACTTC.

To note about this clonotype: A much larger clone lies one base from this, so it may be a read error. The V and J genes are TRBV29-1 and TRBJ2-1; the match to TRBD2 covers 13 bases. The assigned J gene may be wrong: the sequence end matches TRBJ2-7 better. CDR3 length: 17 residues. The germline CDR1 and CDR2 sequences are SQVTM and ANQGSEA. In DNA, the CDR3 is TGCAGCGTCTCCGGGACTAGCGGGATCAGGGTATACAATGAGCAGTACTTC. This gives the protein CSVSGTSGIRVYNEQYF.

This chain connects TRBV20-1 to TRBJ2-1; D is uncertain. The CDR3 totals 18 residues. Trimming shortened V by 6 bases and J by 0 bases, and 24 bases separated the two germline ends. Germline V gene lookup returns CDR1 DFQATT and CDR2 SNEGSKA (reference sequence). For the CDR3, the DNA is TGCAGTGCCCTCTTCGCCGGTTCCGCGCCCAGCTCCTACAATGAGCAGTTCTTC. Translating gives CSALFAGSAPSSYNEQFF.